One sample yielded the 30 T cell receptor beta chains listed below, sequenced in a study of vaccination and CD4 T cells after COVID-19. These receptors are not linked to any known antigen. CD4+ T cells that had been cultured provided DNA sequenced with the Oncomine TCR Beta short-read assay. TCRdb processed the PCR reads anew with MiXCR; each CDR3 protein has one entry. This repertoire shows about 16,000 distinct CDR3 sequences, more than 45% found once; its top ten account for 4.5% to 6%. Treatment specified: roughly 10-day PBMC culture with coronavirus spike peptide pools or control peptides (ViraFEST assay). The sequences come from CD4+ T cells from blood, cultured in vitro, collected before SARS-CoV-2 vaccination. The receptors stem from a human donor who had recovered from COVID-19.

In this sample, this clonotype turned up a few times. This chain connects TRBV11-2 to TRBJ2-1; 9 bases fit TRBD2. The CDR3 contains 15 residues. V trimming: 3 bases; J trimming: 8 bases; junction bases outside the gene matches: 8. The V gene's germline CDR1 is SGHAT and CDR2 FQNNGV. The CDR3 DNA follows: TGTGCCAGCAGCTTTAGCGGGGGAATATGGTATGAGCAGTTCTTC. Translation: CASSFSGGIWYEQFF.

The chain is built from TRBV7-2 and TRBJ1-4, with D uncertain. The V end was cut by 5 bases, the J end by 4 bases, with 8 bases between. Germline V lookup: CDR1 SGHTA, CDR2 FQGNSA. The CDR3 covers 13 residues. The CDR3 coding sequence is TGTGCCAGCAGCAACGGGGTTAATGAAAAACTGTTTTTT. Translating gives CASSNGVNEKLFF. The variable domain in full, with the rest retrieved from reference TRBV7-2 and TRBJ1-4, is GAGVSQSPSNKVTEKGKDVELRCDPISGHTALYWYRQSLGQGLEFLIYFQGNSAPDKSGLPSDRFSAERTGGSVSTLTIQRTQQEDSAVYLCASSNGVNEKLFFGSGTQLSVL.

This rearrangement joins TRBV2 to TRBJ2-3; D not resolved. Germline values: CDR1 SNHLY, CDR2 FYNNEI. The V end lost 7 bases, the J end lost 6 bases, and 17 bases lay between the germline ends. The CDR3 loop spans 14 amino acids. In DNA form, the CDR3 reads TGTGCCAGCATCCCCCGCTCTGTCGTGGATACGCAGTATTTT. Encoded protein: CASIPRSVVDTQYF.

V usage is TRBV19 and J usage is TRBJ1-2; 8 nucleotides line up with TRBD1. V shed 7 bases and J 7 bases; nucleotides not matched to a gene: 5. This CDR3 has 12 residues. Looked up from germline, CDR1 is LNHDA and CDR2 is SQIVND (reference sequence). CDR3 DNA sequence: TGTGCCAGTACCGACAGGGGACGTGGCTACACCTTC. It is translated as CASTDRGRGYTF.

This sequence joins TRBV6-5 and TRBJ1-2; the D gene is possibly TRBD1 (5 bases). From germline, CDR1 is MNHEY and CDR2 SVGAGI. V was pared by 0 bases and J by 13 bases, with 12 bases between. The CDR3 contains 12 residues. CDR3 nucleotides: TGTGCCAGCAGTTACTCGCAGGGAATGGTCACCTTC. Its translation: CASSYSQGMVTF.

The rearrangement uses TRBV9 and TRBJ2-7; a possible D gene is TRBD2 (5 bases). Germline CDR1 is SGDLS and CDR2 is YYNGEE. CDR3 length equals 15 residues. V was pared by 3 bases and J by 1 base, with 14 bases between. This CDR3 reads CASSGGSDTSYEQYF. CDR3 coding DNA: TGTGCCAGCAGCGGCGGGTCGGATACGTCCTACGAGCAGTACTTC.

Only a few counts were recorded for this clonotype. The rearrangement uses TRBV20-1 and TRBJ2-3; perhaps TRBD2 as D (7 bases). Germline V gene lookup returns CDR1 DFQATT and CDR2 SNEGSKA (reference sequence). Trimming pared 1 base from V and 3 bases from J, leaving 14 bases between. The CDR3 extends over 15 amino acids. CDR3: CSARGGGAGTDTQYF. In DNA form, the CDR3 reads TGCAGTGCTAGAGGGGGGGGCGCAGGGACAGATACGCAGTATTTT.

The rearrangement uses TRBV6-2 or TRBV6-3 and TRBJ1-1; D is ambiguous. V was trimmed by 3 bases and J by 1 base, leaving 15 bases between them. The CDR3 consists of 16 residues. Germline V gives CDR1 MNHEY, CDR2 SVGEGT. Here the CDR3 reads CASSYPRTESNTEAFF. The CDR3 nucleotides read TGTGCCAGCAGTTATCCCCGGACGGAATCGAACACTGAAGCTTTCTTT.

The J gene is TRBJ1-1, the V gene TRBV7-2; the match to TRBD1 covers 10 bases. The CDR3 is 17 residues long. The V segment lost 5 bases and the J segment 3 bases; nucleotides outside the gene matches: 12. From germline, CDR1 is SGHTA and CDR2 FQGNSA. The CDR3 DNA reads TGTGCCAGCAGCCTAATTAGCGGCGGGACAGGGGACACTGAAGCTTTCTTT. Its protein product is CASSLISGGTGDTEAFF.

This clonotype occurred a few times. V usage is TRBV27 and J usage is TRBJ2-2, with a tentative D call TRBD1 (5 bases). CDR3 length: 15 amino acids. V shed 2 bases and J shed 6 bases, with 13 bases lying between them. Germline V gene data show CDR1 as MNHEY and CDR2 as SMNVEV (reference sequence). The CDR3, as DNA: TGTGCCAGCAGTTTAAGATCAGGGTGGGCCGGGGAGCTGTTTTTT. The encoded protein is CASSLRSGWAGELFF.

There are a few counts of this clonotype. This chain joins TRBV11-2 and TRBJ2-3; 7 bases align to TRBD2. Unmatched junction bases numbered 7, after V lost 3 bases and J lost 4 bases. Germline lookup yields CDR1 SGHAT and CDR2 FQNNGV. The CDR3 covers 15 residues. The CDR3 spells CASSFGRLSPDTQYF. The CDR3, as DNA: TGTGCCAGCAGCTTCGGGAGGTTAAGCCCAGATACGCAGTATTTT.

CDR3 region: CASSLETSGRETQYF. The CDR3 DNA sequence: TGTGCCAGCAGCTTAGAGACTAGCGGAAGAGAGACCCAGTACTTC. The chain joins TRBV11-2 to TRBJ2-5; 9 bases fit TRBD2. CDR3 length equals 15 residues. From germline, CDR1 is SGHAT and CDR2 FQNNGV. Trimming removed 0 bases from V and 4 bases from J; junction bases left unmatched: 3.

CDR3 bases: TGTGCCAGCAGTTTCCTAGCGGGGGGCACCTCCGAGCAGTATTTT. Amino acid sequence: CASSFLAGGTSEQYF. The chain joins TRBV12-3 or TRBV12-4 to TRBJ2-3; 11 nucleotides line up with TRBD2. V lost 3 bases to trimming and J lost 11 bases; unmatched junction nucleotides: 10. This CDR3 region has 15 residues.

The chain joins TRBV19 to TRBJ2-3; D may be TRBD2 (5 bases). Germline-derived CDR1 and CDR2 are LNHDA and SQIVND (reference sequence). The CDR3 is 14 amino acids. V lost 6 bases and J 1 base, leaving 11 bases between the germline ends. CDR3 residues: CASSHLARTDTQYF. CDR3 DNA: TGTGCCAGTAGCCATCTAGCCCGCACAGATACGCAGTATTTT. Complete variable domain (other parts from reference TRBV19 and TRBJ2-3): DGGITQSPKYLFRKEGQNVTLSCEQNLNHDAMYWYRQDPGQGLRLIYYSQIVNDFQKGDIAEGYSVSREKKESFPLTVTSAQKNPTAFYLCASSHLARTDTQYFGPGTRLTVL.

This clonotype was detected only a few times. The V call is TRBV6-2 or TRBV6-3, the J call TRBJ1-5, with D perhaps matching TRBD1 (5 bases). Germline assignment: CDR1 MNHEY and CDR2 SVGEGT. V was clipped by 6 bases and J by 7 bases, with 16 bases between them. The CDR3 totals 14 residues. CDR3 nucleotide sequence: TGTGCCAGCAGCCCCGCCGGGGGTTCCCAGCCCCAGCATTTT. Its protein product is CASSPAGGSQPQHF.

J is TRBJ1-2 and V is TRBV6-1; a weak D match, TRBD1 (6 bases). V lost 6 bases to trimming and J lost 2 bases, with 16 bases between them. Germline values: CDR1 MNHNS, CDR2 SASEGT. The CDR3 has 15 residues. CDR3 sequence: CASSDSRGGNYGYTF. In nucleotides, the CDR3 is TGTGCCAGCAGCGACTCAAGGGGGGGGAACTATGGCTACACCTTC.

The V gene is TRBV2, the J gene TRBJ2-7; the D gene is possibly TRBD1 (5 bases). CDR3 size: 12 residues. V dropped 6 bases and J dropped 2 bases, with 8 bases sitting between them. The germline V gene encodes CDR1 SNHLY and CDR2 FYNNEI. For the CDR3, the DNA is TGTGCCAGCAGGGACATTCCCTACGAGCAGTACTTC. Translating it yields CASRDIPYEQYF.

This clonotype was counted between two and nine times. The V call is TRBV20-1, the J call TRBJ1-5, with 9 nucleotides matching TRBD1. The junction had 15 bases not matched to a gene; V was cut back by 5 bases and J by 1 base. This CDR3 is 18 amino acids long. The germline gives CDR1 DFQATT, CDR2 SNEGSKA (reference sequence). CDR3 in amino acids: CSAVPGTGMAWSNQPQHF. The CDR3 nucleotides read TGCAGTGCTGTACCCGGGACAGGGATGGCCTGGAGCAATCAGCCCCAGCATTTT.

This sequence joins TRBV6-2 or TRBV6-3 and TRBJ1-1; D remains unclear. Trimming removed 6 bases at V and 4 bases at J, with 15 bases between. Germline V CDR1 and CDR2: MNHEY, SVGEGT. The CDR3 extends over 14 amino acids. CDR3 protein: CASRTEGPGTEAFF. In DNA, the CDR3 is TGTGCCAGCAGAACGGAGGGTCCGGGCACTGAAGCTTTCTTT.

The genes are TRBV19 and TRBJ1-5; D is undetermined. V lost 7 bases, J lost 6 bases, and 19 bases lay in between. Looked up from germline, CDR1 is LNHDA and CDR2 is SQIVND (reference sequence). The CDR3 length is 15 residues. The chain's CDR3 is CASMRAGGPVQPQHF. The CDR3 bases are TGTGCCAGTATGAGGGCCGGCGGACCCGTTCAGCCCCAGCATTTT.

Only a few counts were recorded for this clonotype. The chain links TRBV7-9 to TRBJ1-3, with D unresolved. Between the trimmed V and J ends, which lost 1 base and 2 bases, there was a span of 6 bases. The CDR3 totals 14 residues. The germline gives CDR1 SEHNR, CDR2 FQNEAQ (reference sequence). The CDR3 region has the DNA TGTGCCAGCAGCTTAGACACAGCTGGAAACACCATATATTTT. Encoded protein: CASSLDTAGNTIYF.

The chain uses TRBV11-2 and TRBJ1-2, with D maybe TRBD1 (5 bases). Germline V lookup: CDR1 SGHAT, CDR2 FQNNGV. The CDR3 spans 14 residues. The V end was cut by 5 bases, the J end by 2 bases, with 12 bases between. CDR3 loop: CASSLGPQNYGYTF. The DNA of the CDR3 is TGTGCCAGCAGCCTGGGACCGCAGAACTATGGCTACACCTTC.

The V and J genes are TRBV19 and TRBJ2-1; 10 nucleotides match TRBD2. The CDR3 is 16 amino acids. The germline V gene encodes CDR1 LNHDA and CDR2 SQIVND (reference sequence). V lost 4 bases to trimming and J lost 1 base; unmatched junction nucleotides: 4. CDR3 in amino acids: CASSSSSGSSYNEQFF. The CDR3 bases are TGTGCCAGTAGTAGCTCTAGCGGGAGTTCCTACAATGAGCAGTTCTTC.

The V call is TRBV29-1, the J call TRBJ2-2; D gene ambiguous. The germline V and J ends were trimmed by 6 bases and 6 bases, with 17 bases remaining between them. Looked up from germline, CDR1 is SQVTM and CDR2 is ANQGSEA. This CDR3 contains 14 residues. The chain's CDR3 is CSVLVSPGPGELFF. The CDR3 DNA reads as TGCAGCGTCCTAGTCAGTCCGGGCCCCGGGGAGCTGTTTTTT.

J is TRBJ1-2 and V is TRBV7-6; D gene ambiguous. The CDR3 consists of 13 residues. CDR1 is SGHVS and CDR2 is FNYEAQ in the germline V gene. The V gene lost 4 bases and the J gene lost 8 bases, with 14 bases spanning the gap. The CDR3 bases are TGTGCCAGCAGCTCCACCGAAGGAGGGGGCTACACCTTC. This translates into CASSSTEGGGYTF.

CDR3 protein: CASSFDWSANEKLFF. In DNA, the CDR3 is TGTGCCAGCAGCTTTGATTGGAGCGCTAATGAAAAACTGTTTTTT. The chain links TRBV12-3 or TRBV12-4 to TRBJ1-4, with unresolved D. The CDR3 loop spans 15 amino acids. The V end lost 6 bases, the J end lost 3 bases, and 14 bases lay between the germline ends.

This chain connects TRBV24-1 to TRBJ2-1; D uncertain. CDR1 and CDR2 (germline): KGHDR, SFDVKD. The V and J ends lost 3 bases and 7 bases respectively, with 9 bases between them. The CDR3 contains 13 residues. CDR3 amino acids: CATSDRYPNEQFF. Written as DNA, the CDR3 is TGTGCCACCAGTGATCGTTACCCAAATGAGCAGTTCTTC.

The CDR3 protein is CASRPPTNTEAFF. The CDR3 DNA follows: TGTGCCAGCCGCCCTCCTACGAACACTGAAGCTTTCTTT. J is TRBJ1-1 and V is TRBV21-1. TRBV21-1 is given as a pseudogene. The CDR3 consists of 13 residues.

This clonotype was counted only a few times. V usage is TRBV20-1 and J usage is TRBJ1-6; TRBD1 matches at 8 bases. Trimming cost V 6 bases and J 6 bases; bases outside gene matches: 4. The CDR3 covers 13 residues. Germline V CDR1 and CDR2: DFQATT, SNEGSKA (reference sequence). The CDR3 loop is CSARQGFNSPLHF. CDR3 coding DNA: TGCAGTGCACGACAGGGGTTTAATTCACCCCTCCACTTT.

The chain employs TRBV19 and TRBJ2-1; unclear D gene. The CDR3 is 13 amino acids. Trimming left V 3 bases short and J 4 bases short, with 7 bases between. Germline values: CDR1 LNHDA, CDR2 SQIVND (reference sequence). In nucleotides, the CDR3 is TGTGCCAGTAGTATCGGCAGGTACAATGAGCAGTTCTTC. Protein sequence: CASSIGRYNEQFF.